This T cell receptor (beta chain) was observed in a study of blood T cell repertoires in COVID-19. Study background: In each case, the material was cDNA or gDNA derived from T cells, B-cell-depleted T cells, or PBMCs.

The CDR3 has 15 residues. The germline V gene has CDR1 MNHEY and CDR2 SMNVEV (reference sequence). V was cut by 3 bases and J by 2 bases, with 11 bases left in between. TCRdb's table, derived via immunoSEQ multiplex PCR, lists solely in-frame clones and lacks some. Of approximately 300,000 clones in the sample, around 86% were seen once. V gene TRBV27 combines with J gene TRBJ2-1, with D unresolved. The clonotype comes from a woman in her late teens or twenties who had recovered from COVID-19. The sample comprised PBMCs or T cells enriched from blood (not recorded which). The CDR3 protein is CASSFGGITYNEQFF. In nucleotides, the CDR3 is TGTGCCAGCAGTTTCGGCGGCATTACCTACAATGAGCAGTTCTTC.